Listed below are T cell receptor beta chains from one sample, sequenced in a study of PD-L1 blockade in urothelial cancer. Produced via immunoSEQ multiplex PCR; TCRdb's table is partial and in-frame only. The table has roughly 100,000 clones, around 85% seen once. This material consisted of PBMCs, taken around atezolizumab (anti-PD-L1) treatment. The receptors here all came from a middle-aged man with urothelial cancer. CDR3s leave out the opening cysteine and the closing phenylalanine or tryptophan. The D gene is left open where the match is weak.

>12|TRBJ2-1|TRBD1|TRBV6-1
ASTKDRGNNEQF
>11|TRBJ2-7|-|TRBV27
ASSFRAGDEQY
>14|TRBJ2-3|TRBD2|TRBV5-1
ASSLRPSGNTDTQY
>12|TRBJ1-5|TRBD1|TRBV28
ASSLGTGGQPQH
>12|TRBJ2-1|-|TRBV6-5
ASPRGSSYNEQF
>11|TRBJ1-2|-|TRBV2
ASSDRENYGYT
>14|TRBJ1-3|-|TRBV5-8
ASSLESGGSGNTIY
>12|TRBJ1-2|TRBD1|TRBV7-9
ASSLTGGPYGYT
>13|TRBJ2-7|TRBD2|TRBV6-1
ASSRSSGSNYEQY
>13|TRBJ2-1|-|TRBV7-9
ASSLAGDSYNEQF
>12|TRBJ2-5|TRBD1|TRBV11-1
ASTITGDQETQY
>12|TRBJ1-1|TRBD1|TRBV5-1
ASSATGGLTEAF
>13|TRBJ1-5|-|TRBV4-1
ASSRNTGSAQPQH
>11|TRBJ2-5|-|TRBV19
ASSIGLLETQY
>16|TRBJ2-1|-|TRBV1
TSSQASTRGGSVNEQF
>14|TRBJ2-7|TRBD1|TRBV18
ASSPGMGQGFYEQY
>12|TRBJ2-2|TRBD1|TRBV6-4
ASSRDSETGELF
>13|TRBJ1-3|-|TRBV5-6
ASSPQATWGNTIY
>10|TRBJ2-1|TRBD2|TRBV2
ASGRGSNEQF
>12|TRBJ1-5|-|TRBV21-1
ASSHRGLDQPQH
>14|TRBJ1-1|-|TRBV18
ASSPRREIKNTEAF
>13|TRBJ2-1|TRBD2|TRBV5-4
ASSLGLAGYNEQF
>13|TRBJ2-1|TRBD2|TRBV7-2
ASSLTSGRTNEQF
>10|TRBJ2-3|-|TRBV9
ASSAYTDTQY
>12|TRBJ1-5|-|TRBV15
ATSRDAVSRPQH